Listed below are T cell receptor beta chains from one sample, sequenced in a study of shared clonotypes between healthy human individuals. Clones were read by immunoSEQ multiplex PCR, and TCRdb kept only the in-frame ones, dropping some. The sample includes about 2.2 million clones, approximately 92% of them seen just once. Material: naive CD8+ T cells from PBMCs. The source of these receptors is a man aged 18 to 29 in good health. Some clones in this sample may be carry-over from other donors' samples. Both conserved end residues are part of each CDR3. D genes are given only for firm matches. Rows give clone size only sometimes, using once, few, many, or a class for an expanded clone.

d_call,j_call,v_call,clone_size,cdr3_aa,cdr3_nt
TRBD1,TRBJ2-5,TRBV7-6,NA,CASSSRQGLDAWTQYF,TGTGCCAGCAGCTCCAGACAGGGCCTCGATGCGTGGACCCAGTACTTC
NA,TRBJ2-5,TRBV27,NA,CASRAVAGFFRETQYF,TGTGCCAGCAGGGCTGTGGCAGGTTTCTTTCGGGAGACCCAGTACTTC
NA,TRBJ2-6,TRBV11-2,once,CASSLAGSGANVLTF,TGTGCCAGCAGCTTAGCTGGCTCTGGGGCCAACGTCCTGACTTTC
TRBD1,TRBJ1-1,TRBV6-6,NA,CASSYGGQVMNTEAFF,TGTGCCAGCAGTTACGGCGGACAGGTCATGAACACTGAAGCTTTCTTT
NA,TRBJ2-7,TRBV10-3,NA,CAISETGYAYEQYF,TGTGCCATCAGTGAGACTGGGTACGCCTACGAGCAGTACTTC
TRBD2,TRBJ2-7,TRBV5-8,NA,CASSQRGTYEQYF,TGTGCCAGCAGCCAGCGGGGAACCTACGAGCAGTACTTC
NA,TRBJ1-5,TRBV7-2,NA,CASSLTGLGINQPQHF,TGTGCCAGCAGCCTTACAGGGCTGGGGATCAATCAGCCCCAGCATTTT
TRBD2,TRBJ2-7,TRBV11-2,NA,CASSLAKTSGSYEQYF,TGTGCCAGCAGCTTAGCCAAGACTAGCGGGAGCTACGAGCAGTACTTC
NA,TRBJ2-1,TRBV9,few,CASSVGVSNEQFF,TGTGCCAGCAGCGTAGGTGTCTCAAATGAGCAGTTCTTC
NA,TRBJ2-7,TRBV5-6,NA,CASSLGGGAGQYF,TGTGCCAGCAGCTTGGGGGGCGGTGCAGGGCAGTACTTC
NA,TRBJ1-5,TRBV19,NA,CASRPRDLVSQPQHF,TGTGCCAGTAGACCCCGGGACCTAGTTAGTCAGCCCCAGCATTTT
TRBD1,TRBJ1-2,TRBV28,NA,CASSLWVGQGASNYGYTF,TGTGCCAGCAGTTTATGGGTGGGACAGGGTGCCTCTAACTATGGCTACACCTTC
NA,TRBJ1-1,TRBV6-6,NA,CASGSTVNTEAFF,TGTGCCAGCGGATCGACAGTGAACACTGAAGCTTTCTTT
NA,TRBJ1-2,TRBV15,NA,CATSRAYGYTF,TGTGCCACCAGCAGAGCCTATGGCTACACCTTC
NA,TRBJ2-7,TRBV10-2,NA,CASRPGAGDSYEQYF,TGCGCCAGCAGACCCGGGGCAGGAGACTCCTACGAGCAGTACTTC
TRBD2,TRBJ2-7,TRBV29-1,NA,CSVEEGTSAWYEQYF,TGCAGCGTTGAAGAGGGGACTAGCGCCTGGTACGAGCAGTACTTC
NA,TRBJ2-5,TRBV6-6,NA,CASIGLETQYF,TGTGCCAGCATAGGGTTGGAGACCCAGTACTTC
TRBD1,TRBJ2-7,TRBV28,NA,CASSAPQGESLYEQYF,TGTGCCAGCAGTGCACCACAGGGGGAGTCCCTCTACGAGCAGTACTTC
NA,TRBJ2-3,TRBV5-4,NA,CASSSELWGTTDTQYF,TGTGCCAGCAGCTCGGAACTATGGGGAACAACAGATACGCAGTATTTT
TRBD1,TRBJ1-2,TRBV7-2,NA,CASSPTGAYYGYTF,TGTGCCAGCAGCCCGACAGGGGCCTACTATGGCTACACCTTC
NA,TRBJ2-2,TRBV27,NA,CASSAPTGGTGELFF,TGTGCCAGCAGCGCTCCGACTGGGGGCACCGGGGAGCTGTTTTTT
NA,TRBJ2-2,TRBV6-5,NA,CASSYSRGRTGELFF,TGTGCCAGCAGTTACTCCCGGGGTCGAACCGGGGAGCTGTTTTTT
NA,TRBJ1-2,TRBV2,NA,CASSEALWGNYGYTF,TGTGCCAGCAGTGAAGCGCTTTGGGGGAACTATGGCTACACCTTC
NA,TRBJ2-2,TRBV6-1,NA,CASSPRGGELFF,TGTGCCAGCAGTCCGAGAGGCGGGGAGCTGTTTTTT
NA,TRBJ2-7,TRBV7-9,NA,CASSLGLLAYEQYF,TGTGCCAGCAGCTTGGGACTGCTCGCTTACGAGCAGTACTTC
NA,TRBJ2-7,TRBV18,NA,CASSPPAGSSYEQYF,TGTGCCAGCTCACCACCGGCGGGATCCTCCTACGAGCAGTACTTC
NA,TRBJ2-7,TRBV28,NA,CASSLEGASYEQYF,TGTGCCAGCAGTTTAGAAGGAGCGAGCTACGAGCAGTACTTC
NA,TRBJ2-7,TRBV4-1,once,CASSQGPRQYF,TGCGCCAGCAGCCAAGGGCCGCGGCAGTACTTC
NA,TRBJ2-3,TRBV10-3,NA,CATLAGASTDTQYF,TGTGCCACCTTGGCGGGGGCTAGCACAGATACGCAGTATTTT
NA,TRBJ2-7,TRBV28,NA,CASSPSYF,TGTGCCAGCAGCCCTTCGTACTTC
TRBD1,TRBJ1-1,TRBV29-1,NA,CSVEGQGWNTEAFF,TGCAGCGTTGAAGGACAGGGTTGGAACACTGAAGCTTTCTTT
NA,TRBJ1-2,TRBV21-1,NA,CASSSRDRANYGYTF,TGTGCCAGCAGCTCCCGGGACAGGGCTAACTATGGCTACACCTTC
NA,TRBJ2-7,TRBV27,NA,CASSFSRAGYEQYF,TGTGCCAGCAGTTTCAGCAGGGCGGGCTACGAGCAGTACTTC
NA,TRBJ2-1,TRBV7-2,NA,CASSLVLQGGDEQFF,TGTGCCAGCAGCTTAGTCCTACAAGGTGGGGATGAGCAGTTCTTC
NA,TRBJ1-1,TRBV7-9,few,CASRPGQSNEAFF,TGTGCCAGCAGACCCGGACAGTCCAATGAAGCTTTCTTT
NA,TRBJ2-7,TRBV9,NA,CASSVGPGLLYEQYF,TGTGCCAGCAGCGTAGGGCCGGGGTTACTCTACGAGCAGTACTTC
TRBD2,TRBJ2-1,TRBV4-1,NA,CASSQDSVAGGPFSSEQFF,TGCGCCAGCAGCCAAGATTCGGTAGCGGGAGGGCCTTTTTCCAGTGAGCAGTTCTTC
NA,TRBJ1-4,TRBV5-1,NA,CASSGLQGATNEKLFF,TGCGCCAGCAGCGGCCTCCAGGGTGCAACTAATGAAAAACTGTTTTTT
TRBD1,TRBJ2-1,TRBV4-3,NA,CASSQARDRGHLWNEQFF,TGCGCCAGCAGCCAAGCCCGGGACAGGGGGCACCTCTGGAATGAGCAGTTCTTC
NA,TRBJ1-6,TRBV7-2,NA,CASSSRQVRGSPLHF,TGTGCCAGCAGCTCGCGACAGGTTCGTGGTTCACCCCTCCACTTT
NA,TRBJ2-1,TRBV5-1,NA,CASSDRFLNEQFF,TGCGCCAGCAGCGATCGGTTCCTAAATGAGCAGTTCTTC
TRBD1,TRBJ1-2,TRBV7-9,NA,CASARGSNYGYTF,TGTGCCAGCGCCAGGGGGAGTAACTATGGCTACACCTTC
TRBD1,TRBJ1-2,TRBV9,NA,CASSASGTGMSNGYTF,TGTGCCAGCAGCGCCTCCGGGACAGGGATGTCGAATGGCTACACCTTC
TRBD1,TRBJ2-1,TRBV6-1,NA,CASSDWGQHNEQFF,TGTGCCAGCAGTGATTGGGGACAGCACAATGAGCAGTTCTTC
TRBD1,TRBJ2-2,TRBV11-2,NA,CASSLWDRGPSGELFF,TGTGCCAGCAGCTTATGGGACAGGGGGCCTAGCGGGGAGCTGTTTTTT
TRBD1,TRBJ1-4,TRBV9,once,CASSPGGLSGEKLFF,TGTGCCAGCAGCCCAGGGGGGCTTTCGGGTGAAAAACTGTTTTTT
NA,TRBJ1-3,TRBV28,NA,CASSSVWLSGNTIYF,TGTGCCAGCAGTTCGGTCTGGCTCTCTGGAAACACCATATATTTT
NA,TRBJ2-7,TRBV4-1,once,CASSRAGTRDEQYF,TGCGCCAGCAGCCGGGCCGGGACCCGGGACGAGCAGTACTTC
NA,TRBJ2-1,TRBV10-3,NA,CAINSGSYNEQFF,TGTGCCATCAATTCGGGGTCGTACAATGAGCAGTTCTTC
NA,TRBJ1-1,TRBV27,NA,CASKRGAANTEAFF,TGTGCCAGCAAAAGAGGGGCCGCCAACACTGAAGCTTTCTTT
NA,TRBJ2-5,TRBV10-3,NA,CAISEPAVRETQYF,TGTGCCATCAGTGAGCCGGCAGTACGGGAGACCCAGTACTTC
TRBD1,TRBJ1-5,TRBV6-1,NA,CASSEWQAVTGGNQPQHF,TGTGCCAGCAGTGAATGGCAGGCGGTGACAGGGGGGAATCAGCCCCAGCATTTT